These T cell receptor beta chains were read from a single sample in a study of blood T cell repertoires in COVID-19. Method: immunoSEQ multiplex PCR; TCRdb's copy keeps in-frame clones and lacks some. Among about 100,000 clones listed, less than 95% were seen once. Sequencing was done on a sample of peripheral blood. These TCRs come from a man between 50 and 59 years old with acute or convalescent COVID-19. The CDR3 runs from the conserved cysteine through the conserved F or W. The D gene is left open where the match is weak. The listing skips clone size in some rows; elsewhere it reads once, few, many or a size class.

j_call: TRBJ2-1; d_call: TRBD2; clone_size: .; v_call: TRBV27; cdr3_nt: TGTGCCAGCAGTTTTTGGGGGGGGAGGAATGAGCAGTTCTTC; cdr3_aa: CASSFWGGRNEQFF
j_call: TRBJ1-6; d_call: .; clone_size: .; v_call: TRBV27; cdr3_nt: TGTGCCAGCAGACTATATAATTCACCCCTCCACTTT; cdr3_aa: CASRLYNSPLHF
j_call: TRBJ2-2; d_call: TRBD2; clone_size: few; v_call: TRBV4-2; cdr3_nt: TGTGCCAGCAGCCAAGCCGGACTAGCGGGACACACCGGGGAGCTGTTTTTT; cdr3_aa: CASSQAGLAGHTGELFF
j_call: TRBJ1-4; d_call: TRBD1; clone_size: .; v_call: TRBV2; cdr3_nt: TGTGCCAGCAGCGACAGGGGGCCTCTTGATGAAAAACTGTTTTTT; cdr3_aa: CASSDRGPLDEKLFF
j_call: TRBJ1-1; d_call: TRBD1; clone_size: .; v_call: TRBV18; cdr3_nt: TGTGCCAGCTCACCACCTAAAGGGACAGGGTCGGAAGCTTTCTTT; cdr3_aa: CASSPPKGTGSEAFF
j_call: TRBJ1-6; d_call: .; clone_size: .; v_call: TRBV3-1/TRBV3-2; cdr3_nt: TGTGCCAGCAGCCATGGCAGGGCCTATAATTCACCCCTCCACTTT; cdr3_aa: CASSHGRAYNSPLHF
j_call: TRBJ2-1; d_call: .; clone_size: .; v_call: TRBV12-2; cdr3_nt: TGTGCAAGTCGCCGATCCAAACTAGTTTCCCCCAATGAGCAGTTCTTC; cdr3_aa: CASRRSKLVSPNEQFF
j_call: TRBJ2-2; d_call: .; clone_size: .; v_call: TRBV30; cdr3_nt: TGTGCCTGGAGCTTCAGGGTGGTGGACACCGGGGAGCTGTTTTTT; cdr3_aa: CAWSFRVVDTGELFF
j_call: TRBJ1-6; d_call: .; clone_size: once; v_call: TRBV9; cdr3_nt: TGTGCCAGCAGCGTAGGAGACAGCTCCTATAATTCACCCCTCCACTTT; cdr3_aa: CASSVGDSSYNSPLHF
j_call: TRBJ1-3; d_call: .; clone_size: .; v_call: TRBV7-8; cdr3_nt: TGTGCCAGCAGCTTAGACCCGGTCCCGGGAGGAAACACCATATATTTT; cdr3_aa: CASSLDPVPGGNTIYF
j_call: TRBJ2-3; d_call: TRBD1; clone_size: .; v_call: TRBV4-1; cdr3_nt: TGCGCCAGCAGCGCCGCCCCGGACAGGGGTTCAGATACGCAGTATTTT; cdr3_aa: CASSAAPDRGSDTQYF
j_call: TRBJ2-7; d_call: TRBD1; clone_size: few; v_call: TRBV7-2; cdr3_nt: TGTGCCAGCAGCTTAGTAGCCCACGGACAGGGGACAGTCTACGAGCAGTACTTC; cdr3_aa: CASSLVAHGQGTVYEQYF
j_call: TRBJ2-1; d_call: .; clone_size: .; v_call: TRBV10-3; cdr3_nt: TGTGCCAGGTGCTACGAGCAGTTCTTC; cdr3_aa: CARCYEQFF
j_call: TRBJ1-2; d_call: TRBD1; clone_size: .; v_call: TRBV14; cdr3_nt: TGTGCCAGCAGCCGAAGAGGGACAGGGGATGGCTACACCTTC; cdr3_aa: CASSRRGTGDGYTF
j_call: TRBJ2-7; d_call: TRBD2; clone_size: .; v_call: TRBV7-9; cdr3_nt: TGTGCCAGCAGCTTAGTGGCTAGCGGGAGCAACGAGCAGTACTTC; cdr3_aa: CASSLVASGSNEQYF
j_call: TRBJ2-3; d_call: TRBD2; clone_size: once; v_call: TRBV5-1; cdr3_nt: TGCGCCAGCAGCCCGTCCGGGACTAGCGGCCGTACAGATACGCAGTATTTT; cdr3_aa: CASSPSGTSGRTDTQYF
j_call: TRBJ2-5; d_call: TRBD2; clone_size: few; v_call: TRBV7-7; cdr3_nt: TGTGCCAGCAGCCCGAGCGGGAGGGGGGGAGAGACCCAGTACTTC; cdr3_aa: CASSPSGRGGETQYF